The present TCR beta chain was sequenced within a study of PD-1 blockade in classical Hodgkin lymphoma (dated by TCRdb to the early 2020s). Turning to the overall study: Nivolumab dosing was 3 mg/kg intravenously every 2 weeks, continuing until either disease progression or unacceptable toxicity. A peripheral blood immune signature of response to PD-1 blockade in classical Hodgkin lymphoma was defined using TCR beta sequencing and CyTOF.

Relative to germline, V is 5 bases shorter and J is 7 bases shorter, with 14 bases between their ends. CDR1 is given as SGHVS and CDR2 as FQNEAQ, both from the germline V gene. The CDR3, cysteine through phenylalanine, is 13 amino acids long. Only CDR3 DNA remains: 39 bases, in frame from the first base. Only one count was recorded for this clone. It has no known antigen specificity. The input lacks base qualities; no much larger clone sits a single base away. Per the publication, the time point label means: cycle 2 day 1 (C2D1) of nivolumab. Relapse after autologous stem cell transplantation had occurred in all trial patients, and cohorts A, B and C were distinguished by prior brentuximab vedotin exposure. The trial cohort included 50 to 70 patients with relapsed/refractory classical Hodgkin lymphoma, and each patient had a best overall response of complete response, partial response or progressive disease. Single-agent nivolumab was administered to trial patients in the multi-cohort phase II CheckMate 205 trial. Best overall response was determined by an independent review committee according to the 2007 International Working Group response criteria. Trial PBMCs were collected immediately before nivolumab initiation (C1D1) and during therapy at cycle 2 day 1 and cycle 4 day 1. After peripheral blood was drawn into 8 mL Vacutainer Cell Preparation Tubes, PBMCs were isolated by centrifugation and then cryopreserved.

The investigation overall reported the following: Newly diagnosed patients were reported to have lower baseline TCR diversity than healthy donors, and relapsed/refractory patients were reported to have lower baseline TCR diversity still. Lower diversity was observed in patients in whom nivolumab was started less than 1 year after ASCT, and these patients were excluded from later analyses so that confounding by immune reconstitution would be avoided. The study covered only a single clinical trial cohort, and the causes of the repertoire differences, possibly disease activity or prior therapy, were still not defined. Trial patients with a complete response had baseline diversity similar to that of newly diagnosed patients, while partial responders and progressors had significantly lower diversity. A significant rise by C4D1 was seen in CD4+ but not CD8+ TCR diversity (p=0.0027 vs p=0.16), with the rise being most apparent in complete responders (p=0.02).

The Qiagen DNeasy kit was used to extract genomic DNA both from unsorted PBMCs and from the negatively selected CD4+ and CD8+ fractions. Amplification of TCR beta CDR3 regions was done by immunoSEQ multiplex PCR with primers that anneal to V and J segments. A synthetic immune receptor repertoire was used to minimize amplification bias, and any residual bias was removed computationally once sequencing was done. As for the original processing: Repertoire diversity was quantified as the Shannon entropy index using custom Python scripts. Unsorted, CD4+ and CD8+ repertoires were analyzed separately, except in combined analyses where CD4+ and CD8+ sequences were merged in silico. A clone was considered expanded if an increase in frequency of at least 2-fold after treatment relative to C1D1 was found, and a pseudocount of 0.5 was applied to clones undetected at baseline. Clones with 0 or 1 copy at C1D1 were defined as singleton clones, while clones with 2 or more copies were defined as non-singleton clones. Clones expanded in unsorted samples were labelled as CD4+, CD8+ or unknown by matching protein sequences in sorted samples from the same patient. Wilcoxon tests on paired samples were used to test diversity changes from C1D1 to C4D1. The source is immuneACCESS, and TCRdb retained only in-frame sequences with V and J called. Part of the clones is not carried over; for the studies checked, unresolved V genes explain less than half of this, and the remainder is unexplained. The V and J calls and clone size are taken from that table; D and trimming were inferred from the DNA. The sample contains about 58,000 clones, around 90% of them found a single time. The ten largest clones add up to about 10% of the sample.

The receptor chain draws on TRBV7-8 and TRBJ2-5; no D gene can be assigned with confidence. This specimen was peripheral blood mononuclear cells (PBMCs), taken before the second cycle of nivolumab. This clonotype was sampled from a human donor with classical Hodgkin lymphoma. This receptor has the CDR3 CASSQDGPGTQYF. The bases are TGTGCCAGCAGCCAGGACGGGCCTGGGACCCAGTACTTC.